The clone carrying this TCR beta chain was seen more than once but under ten times. TCRdb's copy holds only in-frame clones and misses some; the assay was immunoSEQ multiplex PCR. The sample records 250,000 to 350,000 clones, more than 75% being singletons. Symptom resolution, clearance, or two negative PCRs marked donors in Cohort 3 as recovered. The data stem from a study of blood T cell repertoires in COVID-19. About the study: Spain, Italy and the United States supplied samples that represented acute and convalescent COVID-19. PBMCs, B-cell-depleted T cells, or T cells provided the cDNA or gDNA that made up the material.

The sample comprised PBMCs or T cells enriched from blood (not recorded which). The clonotype comes from a man aged 60-69 years who had recovered from COVID-19.

The CDR3 sequence: CASSPGTGRSTEAFF. As DNA, the CDR3 is TGCGCCAGCAGCCCGGGGACAGGCCGGAGCACTGAAGCTTTCTTT. The chain has TRBV5-1 and TRBJ1-1, with 8 bases identical to TRBD1. V was clipped by 4 bases and J by 4 bases; unmatched bases: 9. The CDR3 extends over 15 amino acids. Germline values: CDR1 SGHRS, CDR2 YFSETQ. The variable domain in full, completed from reference TRBV5-1 and TRBJ1-1, reads KAGVTQTPRYLIKTRGQQVTLSCSPISGHRSVSWYQQTPGQGLQFLFEYFSETQRNKGNFPGRFSGRQFSNSRSEMNVSTLELGDSALYLCASSPGTGRSTEAFFGQGTRLTVV.